This T cell receptor (beta chain) was sequenced during a study of T cells in Graves' hyperthyroidism and ophthalmopathy. This CDR3 comprises 15 residues. V was pared by 6 bases and J by 5 bases, with 10 bases of the junction left unmatched. The germline CDR1 and CDR2 sequences are MNHNS and SASEGT. Ophthalmopathy cases met thresholds of Clinical Activity Score at least 3, NOSPECS grade at least 4 and duration under 3 months. Patients showing uncontrolled infection, other autoimmune disease, pregnancy or lactation were ineligible. The authors took PBMCs from 10 ml fresh peripheral blood. This clonotype showed up many times. TCR beta CDR3 regions were amplified from RNA. First-round RT-PCR with HTBI primers amplified the TCR CDR3 region. A single record per CDR3 protein comes from TCRdb applying MiXCR to the multiplex PCR reads. The sample lists fewer than 250,000 distinct CDR3 sequences, about 16% occurring once.

The V gene is TRBV6-1, the J gene TRBJ2-1, with TRBD1 matching 7 bases. Sequences were obtained from blood. The sequence was obtained from a woman aged 18-30 years with Graves' ophthalmopathy. The CDR3 here is CASRNKPTGHNEQFF. The CDR3 DNA is TGTGCCAGCAGAAATAAACCGACAGGGCACAATGAGCAGTTCTTC.